This TCR beta chain was observed in a study of T cell responses to AZD1222 COVID-19 vaccine (dated by TCRdb to the early 2020s). As for the study more broadly: AZD1222 recipients whose second dose came at about 4 weeks and those whose second dose came at about 12 weeks were combined into one group, since spike-specific TCR depth and breadth did not differ between the two schedules. A total of over 230 trial participants underwent TCR sequencing, of whom roughly 210 had received two doses of AZD1222 and around 26 had received two doses of the MenACWY control vaccine. Enrollment into the trials was organized by age into subgroups of 18-55, 56-69 and 70-plus years, and those subgroups contained approximately 150, 30 and 60 TCR-sequenced participants, respectively.

Beyond this particular receptor, the publication reports: Epitopes outside the regions mutated in the B.1.351 and B.1.1.7 variants were reportedly recognized by nearly half of the unique spike-specific TCRs. The whole spike protein was spanned by vaccine-associated CD4 TCRs, and dominant responses were seen in regions 160-218 and 743-854. Participants were mostly white British, with more females than males. The authors suggested clonal diversity may have been underestimated. After two AZD1222 doses, spike-specific TCR breadth and depth were significantly higher than at day 0 and than in MenACWY recipients. Because no samples from the day 14 peak response were available, repertoires could be characterized only after the peak T cell response. Only 5 to 7 AZD1222 recipients were SARS-CoV-2 seropositive at baseline, limiting conclusions about previously exposed vaccinees. In the small 56-69-year group, the increase in depth fell short of significance, most likely because of low power.

Trimming takes 5 bases off V and 4 bases off J; junction bases not matched to a gene: 13. Based on the germline V gene (reference sequence), the CDR1 and CDR2 sequences are MNHEY and SMNVEV. The CDR3 has 17 amino acids, counting the end cysteine and phenylalanine. CDR3 DNA is the only sequence kept; it has 51 bases, read in frame from the first base. The CDR3 regions of human TCRbeta chains were subjected to immunosequencing. The authors' analysis ran thus. Repertoire TCRs were checked for matches against a reference library of SARS-CoV-2-specific TCRs that had been generated using the MIRA antigen-specificity platform. Breadth was defined as the fraction of unique TCRs that were SARS-CoV-2-associated, and depth was defined as the fraction of total T cells that were SARS-CoV-2-associated. Using the MIRA data, each spike-specific TCR was assigned both to the spike region to which the TCR was reactive and to a CD4 or CD8 class. Log10-transformed breadth and depth values were compared by one-way ANOVA with Sidak's multiple comparisons tests. Sourced from immuneACCESS, this table was stored by TCRdb with only in-frame sequences that have V and J called. A share of the clones is absent; for the studies checked, an unresolved V gene accounts for under half, and the remainder has no known explanation. The DNA gave D and trimming, while V, J and clone size come from that table. For this sample there are some 130,000 clones; around 90% appear just once. The ten top clones hold approximately 8% of the sample.

The time point label on this specimen signifies: baseline before first vaccination. The vaccinee samples were drawn from two UK trials, COV001 and COV002, one of which was a single-blind randomized controlled phase 2/3 trial testing AZD1222 (ChAdOx1 nCoV-19) in healthy adults. For TCRbeta chain sequencing, PBMC samples were collected from trial participants at day 0 and at day 28 after the second dose. With respect to this clone: Its antigen is still unknown. No base qualities exist here, and no much larger clone lies one base off it.

Sequencing was performed on peripheral blood, taken on day 0 of AZD1222 vaccination. Recombination linked TRBV27 to TRBJ2-5, and 10 junctional nucleotides match TRBD2. The clonotype was recovered from an adult in good health. CDR3 loop: CASSRGLAEWGRETQYF. The DNA sequence is as follows: TGTGCCAGCAGTCGCGGACTAGCGGAGTGGGGTAGAGAGACCCAGTACTTC.